Following are 20 T cell receptor beta chains from one sample sequenced in a study of blood T cell repertoires in COVID-19. TCRdb's copy holds only in-frame clones and misses some; the assay was immunoSEQ multiplex PCR. Here the sample spans under 450,000 clones, roughly 90% being singletons. The sample was PBMCs or T cells enriched from blood (not recorded which). The receptors shown here come from a woman in her 30s who had recovered from COVID-19.

V and J are TRBV5-6 and TRBJ1-3, with 9 bases fitting TRBD1. CDR3 size: 16 residues. In germline, CDR1 is SGHDT, CDR2 YYEEEE. Trimming cost V 4 bases and J 0 bases; bases outside gene matches: 5. This chain's CDR3 is CASSRQGVHSGNTIYF. CDR3 in DNA: TGTGCCAGCAGCAGACAGGGGGTTCACTCTGGAAACACCATATATTTT.

The chain links TRBV24-1 to TRBJ1-2; TRBD1 might be the D (6 bases). CDR3 length: 17 residues. Germline assignment: CDR1 KGHDR and CDR2 SFDVKD. The V end was cut by 4 bases, the J end by 0 bases, with 17 bases between. The CDR3 loop reads CATSENSDRSSNYGYTF. Here the CDR3 DNA reads TGTGCCACCAGTGAAAATTCCGACAGGTCTTCTAACTATGGCTACACCTTC.

The chain recombines TRBV5-6 with TRBJ1-4; 7 nucleotides align to TRBD1. Germline CDR1 is SGHDT and CDR2 is YYEEEE. The CDR3 extends over 14 amino acids. Trimming took 3 bases from V and 5 from J; bases not matched to a gene: 4. The chain's CDR3 is CASSWGDRNEKLFF. The CDR3 DNA reads TGTGCCAGCAGCTGGGGGGACAGAAATGAAAAACTGTTTTTT.

The genes are TRBV7-9 and TRBJ1-2, with no clear D. Germline CDR1 reads SEHNR; CDR2 reads FQNEAQ (reference sequence). The CDR3 length is 14 residues. Trimming took 7 bases from V and 11 from J, leaving 23 bases between them. DNA for the CDR3: TGTGCCAGCACCTTTCGGGGAGCAGACCTGGGATACACCTTC. Its translation is CASTFRGADLGYTF.

This clone was detected once. The rearrangement joins TRBV9 to TRBJ2-5, with TRBD1 identical over 7 bases. V trimming: 4 bases; J trimming: 5 bases; junction bases outside the gene matches: 5. CDR1 SGDLS and CDR2 YYNGEE come from the germline V gene. The CDR3 runs 13 residues. CDR3 sequence: CASSRTGAETQYF. The DNA for the CDR3 is TGTGCCAGCAGCCGAACAGGGGCGGAGACCCAGTACTTC.

The chain has TRBV7-9 and TRBJ2-1, with a possible D match to TRBD1 (5 bases). CDR1 is SEHNR, CDR2 FQNEAQ, per germline (reference sequence). The length of the CDR3 is 16 residues. V dropped 5 bases and J dropped 8 bases, with 22 bases sitting between them. CDR3 in amino acids: CASSLVGAGRIHEQFF. CDR3 DNA: TGTGCCAGCAGCCTCGTAGGGGCAGGGCGAATCCATGAGCAGTTCTTC. Looking up the rest from reference TRBV7-9 and TRBJ2-1 gives the full variable domain: DTGVSQNPRHKITKRGQNVTFRCDPISEHNRLYWYRQTLGQGPEFLTYFQNEAQLEKSRLLSDRFSAERPKGSFSTLEIQRTEQGDSAMYLCASSLVGAGRIHEQFFGPGTRLTVL.

The chain couples TRBV9 to TRBJ2-1; 7 bases align to TRBD2. Germline loops: CDR1 SGDLS, CDR2 YYNGEE. The length of the CDR3 is 15 residues. V lost 0 bases and J lost 3; bases outside the gene matches: 3. The CDR3 DNA follows: TGTGCCAGCAGCGTAGAGGGGACTAACTACAATGAGCAGTTCTTC. Translated: CASSVEGTNYNEQFF.

The chain combines TRBV2 with TRBJ1-6; unclear D gene. V was pared by 8 bases and J by 7 bases, with 18 bases between. Looked up from germline, CDR1 is SNHLY and CDR2 is FYNNEI. This CDR3 has 15 residues. The DNA for the CDR3 is TGTGCCAGCGCTAGGACGGCCGGGGTGAATTCACCCCTCCACTTT. It specifies CASARTAGVNSPLHF.

V is TRBV13 and J is TRBJ2-2; TRBD1 aligns across 7 bases. The CDR3 loop spans 18 amino acids. Losses at the gene ends were 4 bases for V and 0 bases for J; bases not matched to a gene: 11. The germline V gene has CDR1 PRHDT and CDR2 FYEKMQ (reference sequence). CDR3 in DNA: TGTGCCAGCAGCTCCTCGCTCTGGACAGGCCCGAACACCGGGGAGCTGTTTTTT. Translated, it gives CASSSSLWTGPNTGELFF.

The chain uses TRBV5-1 and TRBJ2-7, with a weak D call TRBD1 (6 bases). The CDR3 loop spans 12 amino acids. Germline loops: CDR1 SGHRS, CDR2 YFSETQ. The V end lost 4 bases, the J end lost 5 bases, and 10 bases lay between the germline ends. This CDR3 is CASSLGAHEQYF. Written as DNA, the CDR3 is TGCGCCAGCAGCCTGGGGGCCCACGAGCAGTACTTC.

The chain combines TRBV4-1 with TRBJ1-2, with D unclear. The CDR3 is 14 residues long. The V end lost 4 bases, the J end lost 2 bases, and 11 bases lay between the germline ends. Germline V gene data show CDR1 as MGHRA and CDR2 as YSYEKL. The CDR3 bases are TGCGCCAGCAGCCTGCTTTGGCAGAACTATGGCTACACCTTC. It yields the protein CASSLLWQNYGYTF.

This clone has a handful of counts. The V call is TRBV27, the J call TRBJ2-3; possible D gene TRBD2, 5 bases. The ends were cut back, 5 bases at V and 0 bases at J, with 12 bases in the middle. The germline V gene has CDR1 MNHEY and CDR2 SMNVEV (reference sequence). The CDR3 runs 15 residues. The CDR3 nucleotides read TGTGCCAGCAGTCCCCGTGCGGGTAGCACAGATACGCAGTATTTT. This encodes CASSPRAGSTDTQYF.

The rearrangement links TRBV6-5 to TRBJ2-1, with 7 bases aligning to TRBD2. This CDR3 is 14 amino acids long. CDR1 and CDR2 from the germline V gene are MNHEY and SVGAGI. V trimming: 2 bases; J trimming: 4 bases; junction bases outside the gene matches: 2. CDR3 in DNA: TGTGCCAGCAGTTACGGGGGGGGTTACAATGAGCAGTTCTTC. This encodes CASSYGGGYNEQFF.

The chain's CDR3 is CASSLTGHRDEKLFF. The CDR3 DNA is TGCGCCAGCAGCTTAACGGGACATCGGGATGAAAAACTGTTTTTT. The V and J genes are TRBV5-1 and TRBJ1-4; tentatively, D is TRBD1 (6 bases). V was cut by 2 bases and J by 6 bases, with 14 bases left in between. The CDR3 totals 15 residues. The germline V gene has CDR1 SGHRS and CDR2 YFSETQ.

The CDR3 loop reads CASSFVQGGEQYF. CDR3 sequence (DNA): TGTGCCAGCAGCTTCGTACAGGGGGGCGAGCAGTACTTC. The chain is built from TRBV11-2 and TRBJ2-7; 8 bases fit TRBD1. Germline CDR1 SGHAT, CDR2 FQNNGV. The CDR3 runs to 13 residues. V shed 3 bases and J 6 bases; nucleotides not matched to a gene: 4. The complete variable domain, with remaining parts taken from reference TRBV11-2 and TRBJ2-7, reads EAGVAQSPRYKIIEKRQSVAFWCNPISGHATLYWYQQILGQGPKLLIQFQNNGVVDDSQLPKDRFSAERLKGVDSTLKIQPAKLEDSAVYLCASSFVQGGEQYFGPGTRLTVT.

The V gene is TRBV27, the J gene TRBJ2-1, with D perhaps TRBD2 (5 bases). The CDR3 consists of 14 residues. The germline gives CDR1 MNHEY, CDR2 SMNVEV (reference sequence). Trimming removed 6 bases at V and 1 base at J, with 10 bases between. DNA of the CDR3: TGTGCCAGCAGCCCGGGAAGTTCCTACAATGAGCAGTTCTTC. It yields the protein CASSPGSSYNEQFF.

Of note for this clone: The same CDR3 is also encoded by other DNA sequences in this sample. The chain recombines TRBV19 with TRBJ1-2; 10 nucleotides match TRBD1. The CDR3 runs 15 residues. With V trimmed by 6 bases and J by 0 bases, 4 bases remained unmatched. CDR1 is LNHDA and CDR2 is SQIVND in the germline V gene (reference sequence). The CDR3 DNA follows: TGTGCCAGTAGGCCCGGGACAGGGGCTAACTATGGCTACACCTTC. This codes for CASRPGTGANYGYTF.

V usage is TRBV5-4 and J usage is TRBJ2-7; TRBD2 agrees at 11 bases. Trimming cost V 4 bases and J 4 bases; bases outside gene matches: 16. The germline gives CDR1 SGHNT, CDR2 YYREEE (reference sequence). This CDR3 comprises 18 residues. Here the CDR3 reads CASSPTPPRTSGRYEQYF. The CDR3 DNA reads TGTGCCAGCAGCCCAACCCCACCTCGGACTAGCGGGCGGTACGAGCAGTACTTC.

The chain uses TRBV9 and TRBJ2-3, with 12 nucleotides matching TRBD2. The CDR3 has 17 amino acids. The germline CDR1 and CDR2 sequences are SGDLS and YYNGEE. Trimming took 0 bases from V and 5 from J; bases not matched to a gene: 7. This chain's CDR3 is CASSVAAASGGEDTQYF. CDR3 DNA: TGTGCCAGCAGCGTAGCAGCGGCTAGCGGGGGGGAAGATACGCAGTATTTT.

This chain uses TRBV6-6 with TRBJ2-2; the D is unclear. The CDR3 spans 16 residues. Trimming took off 2 bases at V and 0 bases at J, with 10 bases between the two ends. Germline CDR1 reads MNHNY; CDR2 reads SVGAGI (reference sequence). CDR3: CASSYPQSSNTGELFF. DNA for the CDR3: TGTGCCAGCAGTTACCCTCAGTCTTCGAACACCGGGGAGCTGTTTTTT.